This is a list of T cell receptor beta chains from one sample in a study of T-cell memory formation after mild COVID-19. TCRdb recomputed calls from the 5' RACE reads with MiXCR, one row per CDR3 protein. The data contain fewer than 140,000 distinct CDR3 sequences, under 15% of them singletons. The sequenced sample was PBMCs or a T cell subset sorted from them (not recorded which). These TCRs come from an adult woman who had mild COVID-19 (a few samples of this study predate the infection). Cell type and time point are not known. CDR3s include the opening cysteine and the closing phenylalanine or tryptophan. Size tells how often a clone was seen (once, few, many) or the class of an expanded clone, and some rows leave it out.

abundance: few
v_gene: TRBV5-1
j_gene: TRBJ1-2
CDR3aa: CASSSRDIGASDYGYTF

abundance: few
v_gene: TRBV28
j_gene: TRBJ2-7
CDR3aa: CASSDRDPYEQYF

abundance: many
v_gene: TRBV5-6
j_gene: TRBJ2-7
CDR3aa: CASSLPDRDDYEQYF

abundance: few
v_gene: TRBV7-2
j_gene: TRBJ2-7
CDR3aa: CASSLYLSLGQGSFEQYF

abundance: NA
v_gene: TRBV7-9
j_gene: TRBJ1-2
CDR3aa: CASSFYDRGYYGYTF

abundance: NA
v_gene: TRBV5-6
j_gene: TRBJ1-2
CDR3aa: CASSFTGSERGYTF

abundance: NA
v_gene: TRBV9
j_gene: TRBJ2-1
CDR3aa: CASSVGGRELNNEQFF

abundance: NA
v_gene: TRBV7-3
j_gene: TRBJ1-2
CDR3aa: CASNGPYYGYTF

abundance: few
v_gene: TRBV16
j_gene: TRBJ2-7
CDR3aa: CASTRTSGRGSSYEQYF

abundance: many
v_gene: TRBV4-1
j_gene: TRBJ2-7
CDR3aa: CASSPGSTGYYEQYF

abundance: few
v_gene: TRBV27
j_gene: TRBJ2-1
CDR3aa: CASSYRNTGSSYNEQFF

abundance: few
v_gene: TRBV7-6
j_gene: TRBJ2-5
CDR3aa: CASRKEGGLGPETQYF

abundance: few
v_gene: TRBV12-3/TRBV12-4
j_gene: TRBJ2-2
CDR3aa: CASSLAAPAGELFF

abundance: NA
v_gene: TRBV6-6
j_gene: TRBJ1-2
CDR3aa: CASSDPDRGSDYGYTF

abundance: medium-sized
v_gene: TRBV7-6
j_gene: TRBJ2-7
CDR3aa: CASSSGGQYYEQYF

abundance: NA
v_gene: TRBV9
j_gene: TRBJ2-7
CDR3aa: CASSTGTDYEQYF

abundance: few
v_gene: TRBV5-1
j_gene: TRBJ2-5
CDR3aa: CASSLGQGQETQYF

abundance: NA
v_gene: TRBV30
j_gene: TRBJ1-1
CDR3aa: CAWSAPYSGGAFF

abundance: NA
v_gene: TRBV6-5
j_gene: TRBJ1-2
CDR3aa: CASSYPGGVGYTF

abundance: few
v_gene: TRBV5-1
j_gene: TRBJ2-2
CDR3aa: CASSLVDRVIAGELFF

abundance: NA
v_gene: TRBV4-3
j_gene: TRBJ2-7
CDR3aa: CASSQGRVVTYEQYF

abundance: NA
v_gene: TRBV29-1
j_gene: TRBJ2-1
CDR3aa: CSVEVTLSREQFF

abundance: NA
v_gene: TRBV7-9
j_gene: TRBJ2-7
CDR3aa: CASSAFVMGQGDEQYF

abundance: few
v_gene: TRBV14
j_gene: TRBJ2-1
CDR3aa: CASSPYRVNEQFF

abundance: few
v_gene: TRBV20-1
j_gene: TRBJ2-1
CDR3aa: CSARGVGNYNEQFF

abundance: NA
v_gene: TRBV4-2
j_gene: TRBJ2-7
CDR3aa: CASSQYGTTYEQYF

abundance: NA
v_gene: TRBV11-2
j_gene: TRBJ2-1
CDR3aa: CASSLISGGYNEQFF

abundance: few
v_gene: TRBV12-3/TRBV12-4
j_gene: TRBJ2-3
CDR3aa: CASRLGTDTQYF

abundance: many
v_gene: TRBV7-6
j_gene: TRBJ2-3
CDR3aa: CASSLTGTASDTQYF

abundance: NA
v_gene: TRBV24-1
j_gene: TRBJ2-2
CDR3aa: CATSEWTSGSGELFF

abundance: NA
v_gene: TRBV2
j_gene: TRBJ2-3
CDR3aa: CASSEADSLTDTQYF

abundance: NA
v_gene: TRBV25-1
j_gene: TRBJ2-2
CDR3aa: CASSDWDPERELFF

abundance: NA
v_gene: TRBV4-3
j_gene: TRBJ2-7
CDR3aa: CASSQGLADYYEQYF

abundance: NA
v_gene: TRBV12-3/TRBV12-4
j_gene: TRBJ2-1
CDR3aa: CASSLWGGEGNEQFF

abundance: few
v_gene: TRBV7-2
j_gene: TRBJ2-4
CDR3aa: CASSLEGTEFSGGLSKNIQYF

abundance: NA
v_gene: TRBV7-9
j_gene: TRBJ2-6
CDR3aa: CASSFPDRGSSGANVLTF

abundance: NA
v_gene: TRBV20-1
j_gene: TRBJ2-3
CDR3aa: CSARVDRSSTDTQYF

abundance: few
v_gene: TRBV12-3/TRBV12-4
j_gene: TRBJ1-1
CDR3aa: CASSLADWSTEAFF

abundance: few
v_gene: TRBV9
j_gene: TRBJ2-7
CDR3aa: CASSPGGGHEQYF

abundance: NA
v_gene: TRBV20-1
j_gene: TRBJ2-7
CDR3aa: CSAWTADGGEQYF